These 5 T cell receptor beta chains share one sample of origin, sequenced in a study of T cell responses to AZD1222 COVID-19 vaccine. Sequenced by immunoSEQ multiplex PCR; TCRdb stores in-frame clones only, minus some. This repertoire shows 110,000 to 150,000 clones, more than 85% found once; its top ten account for roughly 9.1%. This sample comprised peripheral blood, obtained on day 0 of AZD1222 vaccination. The source is an adult in good health.

This chain connects TRBV7-8 to TRBJ1-2, with D maybe TRBD1 (5 bases). The CDR3 runs 13 residues. Trimming took off 4 bases at V and 10 bases at J, with 16 bases between the two ends. Per germline, CDR1 SGHVS and CDR2 FQNEAQ. Here the CDR3 reads CASSSVEGDVYTF. The CDR3 DNA follows: TGTGCCAGCAGCTCCGTCGAAGGGGATGTCTACACCTTC.

V and J are TRBV19 and TRBJ1-2, with no clear D. From germline, CDR1 is LNHDA and CDR2 SQIVND (reference sequence). V was shortened by 6 bases and J by 2 bases, with 4 bases between the two germline ends. The CDR3 length is 11 residues. The CDR3 loop is CASRENYGYTF. The CDR3, as DNA: TGTGCCAGTAGGGAGAACTATGGCTACACCTTC.

This chain links TRBV6-2 or TRBV6-3 with TRBJ1-1, with D perhaps matching TRBD1 (6 bases). Germline-derived CDR1 and CDR2 are MNHEY and SVGEGT. V was shortened by 6 bases and J by 11 bases, with 13 bases between the two germline ends. This CDR3 contains 11 residues. CDR3 in amino acids: CASSFHRDAFF. The CDR3 DNA reads TGTGCCAGCAGCTTCCACAGGGACGCTTTCTTT.

This sequence joins TRBV28 and TRBJ1-5; no clear D gene. The CDR3 extends over 17 amino acids. Between the trimmed V and J ends, which lost 6 bases and 6 bases, there was a span of 24 bases. Germline V lookup: CDR1 MDHEN, CDR2 SYDVKM. The CDR3 DNA follows: TGTGCCAGCAGGTCCGAAGTAGTTTCCAGGACGAGTCAGCCCCAGCATTTT. This sequence encodes CASRSEVVSRTSQPQHF.

The rearrangement uses TRBV29-1 and TRBJ2-5; D perhaps matches TRBD1 (6 bases). Trimming took off 5 bases at V and 5 bases at J, with 12 bases between the two ends. Per germline, CDR1 SQVTM and CDR2 ANQGSEA. The CDR3 is 12 residues long. The CDR3 DNA sequence: TGCAGCGTTAAACAGGGCTCGGAGACCCAGTACTTC. Translated, it gives CSVKQGSETQYF. The full variable domain, its missing parts supplied by reference TRBV29-1 and TRBJ2-5, is SAVISQKPSRDICQRGTSLTIQCQVDSQVTMMFWYRQQPGQSLTLIATANQGSEATYESGFVIDKFPISRPNLTFSTLTVSNMSPEDSSIYLCSVKQGSETQYFGPGTRLLVL.